This T cell receptor (beta chain) was identified in a study of cytotoxic CD8 clonotypes in ibrutinib-treated CLL. Looking at the study overall: By median 68 months, approximately 12 had progressed and about 15 stayed remitted; responses had been 2 complete and around 24 partial.

The CDR3 totals 14 residues. The germline V gene encodes CDR1 WNHNN and CDR2 SYGVQD (reference sequence). V lost 4 bases and J lost 4; bases outside the gene matches: 7. Here immunoSEQ multiplex PCR was the method, and the copy in TCRdb shows in-frame clones only, minus some. The table lists more than 300,000 clones, almost 80% of them singletons. The starting material was PBMCs, obtained before ibrutinib treatment. The TCR was taken from a human donor with chronic lymphocytic leukemia. The V call is TRBV10-1, the J call TRBJ2-7, with 7 nucleotides matching TRBD1. The CDR3 is CASSGSGQEYEQYF. CDR3 DNA: TGCGCCAGCAGTGGTTCCGGACAGGAGTACGAGCAGTACTTC.